The 5 T cell receptor beta chains presented below share a single source sample, sequenced in a study of Graves' ophthalmopathy and Graves' hyperthyroidism. For repertoire sequencing, the TCR beta CDR3 regions were amplified from RNA transcripts. Second-round multiplex PCR came after first-round RT-PCR with HTBI primers. One entry per CDR3 protein, called by TCRdb with MiXCR from the multiplex PCR reads. The sample carries almost 750,000 distinct CDR3 sequences, roughly two fifths recorded once. The specimen was peripheral blood. The receptors derive from an adult man with Graves' ophthalmopathy.

The chain employs TRBV4-3 and TRBJ1-2; no firm D call. The V end was cut by 0 bases, the J end by 0 bases, with 5 bases between. CDR3 length: 14 amino acids. Germline CDR1 LGHNA, CDR2 YSLEER. CDR3 region: CASSQDHPNYGYTF. CDR3 DNA: TGCGCCAGCAGCCAAGATCACCCTAACTATGGCTACACCTTC.

This clonotype was seen a few times. The chain joins TRBV2 to TRBJ2-5; D might be TRBD1 (6 bases). Looked up from germline, CDR1 is SNHLY and CDR2 is FYNNEI. This CDR3 spans 15 amino acids. V dropped 5 bases and J dropped 2 bases, with 15 bases sitting between them. For the CDR3, the DNA is TGTGCCAGCAGTCCCCGCGTGGACAGACAAGAGACCCAGTACTTC. This gives the protein CASSPRVDRQETQYF.

In this sample, this clonotype turned up many times. This chain links TRBV7-2 with TRBJ1-3; D is uncertain. The germline V gene encodes CDR1 SGHTA and CDR2 FQGNSA. This CDR3 has 14 residues. V was cut by 5 bases and J by 0 bases, with 8 bases left in between. CDR3 nucleotides: TGTGCCAGCAGCCCACAGATCTCTGGAAACACCATATATTTT. Encoded protein: CASSPQISGNTIYF.

J is TRBJ2-5 and V is TRBV30; 7 bases map to TRBD1. The CDR3 totals 12 residues. Germline V gene data show CDR1 as GTSNPN and CDR2 as SVGIG (reference sequence). V was clipped by 0 bases and J by 5 bases; unmatched bases: 0. The CDR3 DNA is TGTGCCTGGAGTGTACAGGGGGAGACCCAGTACTTC. This sequence encodes CAWSVQGETQYF. The whole variable domain, filled in from reference TRBV30 and TRBJ2-5, reads SQTIHQWPATLVQPVGSPLSLECTVEGTSNPNLYWYRQAAGRGLQLLFYSVGIGQISSEVPQNLSASRPQDRQFILSSKKLLLSDSGFYLCAWSVQGETQYFGPGTRLLVL.

This chain uses TRBV10-3 with TRBJ1-5; 7 bases are shared with TRBD1. V shed 11 bases and J 3 bases; nucleotides not matched to a gene: 19. The CDR3 runs to 17 residues. Germline values: CDR1 ENHRY, CDR2 SYGVKD. The CDR3 coding sequence is TGTGCCGCTATCGGGGGTGTAGGGGGCGCGGTCAATCAGCCCCAGCATTTT. Encoded protein: CAAIGGVGGAVNQPQHF.